The 29 T cell receptor beta chains reported below all come from one sample, sequenced in a study of cytomegalovirus exposure and HLA in healthy donors. The PCR made use of 60 Vbeta and 13 Jbeta primers. The table came from immunoSEQ multiplex PCR; TCRdb's copy has only in-frame clones and leaves some out. The sample has about 160,000 clones; 60% to 75% are singletons. Material: PBMCs. The receptors originated from a woman in her fifties or sixties in good health and CMV-seropositive.

The V gene is TRBV15, the J gene TRBJ2-2, with TRBD1 as a possible D gene (6 bases). Trimming shortened V by 4 bases and J by 7 bases, and 16 bases separated the two germline ends. This CDR3 has 15 residues. The V gene's germline CDR1 is LNHNV and CDR2 YYDKDF (reference sequence). CDR3 in amino acids: CATSTTGTLNGELFF. The CDR3 DNA follows: TGTGCCACCAGCACTACCGGGACACTTAACGGGGAGCTGTTTTTT.

The chain couples TRBV2 to TRBJ1-5, with 10 bases matching TRBD1. Germline-derived CDR1 and CDR2 are SNHLY and FYNNEI. The CDR3 totals 16 residues. V shed 4 bases, J shed 2 bases, and the junction held 5 bases outside the gene matches. The CDR3 loop is CASSGDRGGRNQPQHF. The CDR3 nucleotides read TGTGCCAGCAGTGGGGACAGGGGAGGACGCAATCAGCCCCAGCATTTT.

The rearrangement links TRBV29-1 to TRBJ1-1; no definite D call. The CDR3 runs 12 residues. Germline CDR1 and CDR2: SQVTM and ANQGSEA. Trimming took off 3 bases at V and 6 bases at J, with 11 bases between the two ends. The CDR3 region has the DNA TGCAGCGTTGACACCGGTTCCCCTGAAGCTTTCTTT. As protein: CSVDTGSPEAFF.

This clone has a handful of counts. The gene calls are TRBV19 and TRBJ1-1; D is ambiguous. The V gene's germline CDR1 is LNHDA and CDR2 SQIVND (reference sequence). CDR3 length equals 14 residues. The V gene lost 5 bases and the J gene lost 6 bases, with 16 bases spanning the gap. CDR3 in amino acids: CASSAQDNGAEAFF. The CDR3 bases are TGTGCCAGTAGTGCGCAGGATAATGGCGCTGAAGCTTTCTTT.

This chain connects TRBV5-1 to TRBJ2-1; TRBD2 matches at 8 bases. Germline V CDR1 and CDR2: SGHRS, YFSETQ. The V segment lost 0 bases and the J segment 4 bases; nucleotides outside the gene matches: 0. The CDR3 loop spans 14 amino acids. The CDR3, as DNA: TGCGCCAGCAGCTTGGGCGGGGGGTACAATGAGCAGTTCTTC. Translating it yields CASSLGGGYNEQFF.

The V and J genes are TRBV27 and TRBJ2-1; 10 positions agree with TRBD2. There are 17 residues in the CDR3. Trimming cost V 5 bases and J 1 base; bases outside gene matches: 8. Germline lookup yields CDR1 MNHEY and CDR2 SMNVEV (reference sequence). CDR3 sequence: CASSPWVAGGSYNEQFF. DNA for the CDR3: TGTGCCAGCAGTCCCTGGGTAGCGGGGGGATCCTACAATGAGCAGTTCTTC.

A word on this clone: A much larger clone lies a single base off, so this may be a read error. The chain couples TRBV7-9 to TRBJ1-3; D is unclear. The CDR3 runs to 14 residues. Germline-derived CDR1 and CDR2 are SEHNR and FQNEAQ (reference sequence). V lost 1 base and J lost 0, with 4 bases in between. The CDR3 bases are TGTGCCAGCAGCTTAGGGAGCTCTGGAAACACCATATATTTT. Amino acids: CASSLGSSGNTIYF.

The chain uses TRBV7-9 and TRBJ2-5; 15 nucleotides align to TRBD2. CDR1 and CDR2 (germline): SEHNR, FQNEAQ (reference sequence). Trimming took 6 bases from V and 1 from J; bases not matched to a gene: 6. The CDR3 is made up of 17 amino acids. CDR3 sequence: CASSPGLAGGVQETQYF. The CDR3 DNA reads TGTGCCAGCAGTCCGGGACTAGCGGGGGGCGTCCAAGAGACCCAGTACTTC. The full variable domain, its missing parts supplied by reference TRBV7-9 and TRBJ2-5, is DTGVSQNPRHKITKRGQNVTFRCDPISEHNRLYWYRQTLGQGPEFLTYFQNEAQLEKSRLLSDRFSAERPKGSFSTLEIQRTEQGDSAMYLCASSPGLAGGVQETQYFGPGTRLLVL.

This clone has only one observation. The chain links TRBV5-4 to TRBJ1-1; D might be TRBD1 (5 bases). Germline V lookup: CDR1 SGHNT, CDR2 YYREEE (reference sequence). Trimming took off 2 bases at V and 4 bases at J, with 12 bases between the two ends. The CDR3 runs to 14 residues. Written as DNA, the CDR3 is TGTGCCAGCAGCTTCCAGGGATCGGCCACTGAAGCTTTCTTT. It translates to CASSFQGSATEAFF.

The rearrangement links TRBV2 to TRBJ1-1; 7 bases agree with TRBD1. This CDR3 contains 14 residues. V shed 5 bases and J 4 bases; nucleotides not matched to a gene: 7. The germline V gene encodes CDR1 SNHLY and CDR2 FYNNEI. The chain's CDR3 is CASSPGQSGTEAFF. The CDR3 nucleotides are TGTGCCAGCAGTCCGGGACAGTCGGGCACTGAAGCTTTCTTT.

With respect to this clone: The junction departs from the called germline gene at one end, perhaps through a read error. This chain links TRBV7-8 with TRBJ2-5, with D perhaps matching TRBD2 (5 bases). The CDR3 consists of 12 residues. The germline V gene has CDR1 SGHVS and CDR2 FQNEAQ. The CDR3 here is CASSLRETRSNF. DNA of the CDR3: TGTGCCAGCAGCTTAAGGGAGACACGGTCTAACTTC.

The chain carries TRBV4-1 and TRBJ2-5; tentatively, D is TRBD1 (6 bases). V was pared by 4 bases and J by 4 bases, with 19 bases between. The germline V gene has CDR1 MGHRA and CDR2 YSYEKL. This CDR3 comprises 16 residues. CDR3 loop: CASSLNSLNRAETQYF. As DNA, the CDR3 is TGCGCCAGCAGCCTAAACTCTCTTAACAGGGCAGAGACCCAGTACTTC.

This clone was found a few times. The chain couples TRBV12-5 to TRBJ2-2; D remains unclear. V was trimmed by 5 bases and J by 3 bases, leaving 4 bases between them. CDR3 length equals 12 residues. In germline, CDR1 is LGHNT, CDR2 FRNRAP. This chain's CDR3 is CASGLDTGELFF. CDR3 DNA: TGTGCTAGTGGTCTAGACACCGGGGAGCTGTTTTTT.

The rearrangement uses TRBV7-2 and TRBJ2-5; D is undetermined. V gave up 3 bases and J gave up 2 bases, with 7 bases separating them. The CDR3 is 13 residues long. Per the germline V gene, CDR1 is SGHTA and CDR2 is FQGNSA. This chain's CDR3 is CASSFTVQETQYF. The CDR3 region has the DNA TGTGCCAGCAGCTTCACAGTACAAGAGACCCAGTACTTC.

The chain links TRBV10-3 to TRBJ2-7, with D tentatively TRBD2 (6 bases). V lost 3 bases to trimming and J lost 6 bases, with 12 bases between them. The CDR3 consists of 13 residues. CDR1 is ENHRY, CDR2 SYGVKD, per germline. The CDR3 spells CAISDMGGFEQYF. The CDR3 DNA is TGTGCCATCAGTGATATGGGGGGATTCGAGCAGTACTTC.

V and J are TRBV25-1 and TRBJ2-2; TRBD1 is a possible D gene (5 bases). Germline loops: CDR1 MGHDK, CDR2 SYGVNS. The CDR3 runs 16 residues. V shed 3 bases and J shed 0 bases, with 11 bases lying between them. CDR3 DNA: TGTGCCAGCAGTGATGCACAGGCCCCGAACACCGGGGAGCTGTTTTTT. Protein: CASSDAQAPNTGELFF.

This rearrangement joins TRBV12-5 to TRBJ2-1; a possible D gene is TRBD2 (5 bases). Trimming pared 1 base from V and 9 bases from J, leaving 10 bases between. The V gene's germline CDR1 is LGHNT and CDR2 FRNRAP. The CDR3 contains 13 residues. CDR3: CASGLGGRGEQFF. As DNA, the CDR3 is TGTGCTAGTGGTTTGGGCGGCCGGGGTGAGCAGTTCTTC.

This chain links TRBV28 with TRBJ1-5, with 8 bases matching TRBD1. The germline gives CDR1 MDHEN, CDR2 SYDVKM. V gave up 6 bases and J gave up 0 bases; unmatched junction bases: 7. The CDR3 is made up of 16 amino acids. The CDR3 is CASSRTGYSSNQPQHF. CDR3 DNA: TGTGCCAGCAGCCGGACAGGGTACAGTAGCAATCAGCCCCAGCATTTT.

The J gene is TRBJ2-1, the V gene TRBV7-2; 7 bases match TRBD1. The CDR3 runs to 14 residues. The V and J ends lost 5 bases and 2 bases, in that order; junction bases with no gene match: 3. Germline V gene data show CDR1 as SGHTA and CDR2 as FQGNSA. CDR3 sequence reads: CASSDRVAYNEQFF. CDR3 DNA: TGTGCCAGCAGCGACAGGGTCGCCTACAATGAGCAGTTCTTC.

The J gene is TRBJ1-4, the V gene TRBV6-5, with a possible D match to TRBD1 (6 bases). The CDR3 consists of 15 residues. Between the trimmed V and J ends, which lost 4 bases and 6 bases, there was a span of 15 bases. Germline loops: CDR1 MNHEY, CDR2 SVGAGI. CDR3 residues: CASSSTGNLYEKLFF. CDR3 sequence (DNA): TGTGCCAGCAGTTCAACAGGGAATCTATATGAAAAACTGTTTTTT.

Here the CDR3 reads CASINRVGNEQFF. The CDR3 coding sequence is TGTGCCAGCATCAACAGGGTCGGCAATGAGCAGTTCTTC. The chain combines TRBV6-5 with TRBJ2-1; D is possibly TRBD1 (6 bases). The CDR3 is 13 amino acids. Germline CDR1 reads MNHEY; CDR2 reads SVGAGI. Trimming removed 7 bases from V and 6 bases from J, with 13 bases in between.

This chain links TRBV5-1 with TRBJ1-4, with TRBD1 matching over 7 bases. V dropped 4 bases and J dropped 4; count of bases not matched to a gene: 19. There are 19 residues in the CDR3. CDR1 SGHRS and CDR2 YFSETQ come from the germline V gene. CDR3 in amino acids: CASSLGQGDRGGFNEKLFF. CDR3 sequence (DNA): TGCGCCAGCAGCCTCGGCCAAGGGGACAGAGGGGGTTTTAATGAAAAACTGTTTTTT.

The V gene is TRBV11-2, the J gene TRBJ2-7; the D gene is possibly TRBD1 (5 bases). CDR1 is SGHAT, CDR2 FQNNGV, per germline. Trimming stripped 1 base from V and 5 bases from J, with 15 bases between. The CDR3 sequence is 15 residues long. Here the CDR3 reads CASSLARLGHDEQYF. CDR3 in DNA: TGTGCCAGCAGCTTAGCGCGTCTAGGACACGACGAGCAGTACTTC.

This clone showed up just a few times. The chain links TRBV7-6 to TRBJ2-1; TRBD2 aligns across 7 bases. J gave up 0 bases and V 1 base, and 3 bases lay outside the gene matches. The CDR3 length is 16 residues. Germline V lookup: CDR1 SGHVS, CDR2 FNYEAQ. CDR3: CASSLGGGGSYNEQFF. In DNA, the CDR3 is TGTGCCAGCAGCTTAGGCGGGGGAGGCTCCTACAATGAGCAGTTCTTC.

The V call is TRBV5-1, the J call TRBJ2-2, with 10 bases identical to TRBD1. Unmatched junction bases numbered 8, after V lost 6 bases and J lost 6 bases. The V gene's germline CDR1 is SGHRS and CDR2 YFSETQ. The CDR3 length is 15 residues. This CDR3 reads CASKFRTGGPGELFF. The CDR3 region has the DNA TGCGCCAGCAAGTTCAGGACAGGGGGACCCGGGGAGCTGTTTTTT.

This CDR3 reads CASSRGQEVNEQFF. CDR3 bases: TGCGCCAGCAGCCGGGGACAGGAGGTCAATGAGCAGTTCTTC. The chain couples TRBV5-1 to TRBJ2-1, with TRBD1 identical over 8 bases. The CDR3 length is 14 residues. Germline CDR1 reads SGHRS; CDR2 reads YFSETQ. J was trimmed by 6 bases and V by 4 bases; bases with no gene match: 6.

This clone was picked up one time. The V gene is TRBV19, the J gene TRBJ1-2, with TRBD1 identical over 8 bases. V lost 7 bases and J lost 0; bases outside the gene matches: 7. This CDR3 contains 15 residues. CDR1 LNHDA and CDR2 SQIVND come from the germline V gene (reference sequence). CDR3 sequence: CASIAQGAANYGYTF. In nucleotides, the CDR3 is TGTGCCAGTATTGCTCAGGGGGCAGCTAACTATGGCTACACCTTC.

This chain connects TRBV25-1 to TRBJ1-5; D is possibly TRBD1 (5 bases). CDR3 size: 14 residues. Germline CDR1 reads MGHDK; CDR2 reads SYGVNS. The V end lost 2 bases, the J end lost 6 bases, and 11 bases lay between the germline ends. The CDR3 DNA follows: TGTGCCAGCAGTGAAGGCCAGGGAGGTCAGCCCCAGCATTTT. Protein sequence: CASSEGQGGQPQHF.

The chain joins TRBV9 to TRBJ1-5; D unresolved. CDR1 and CDR2 (germline): SGDLS, YYNGEE. Trimming removed 0 bases at V and 4 bases at J, with 11 bases between. The length of the CDR3 is 15 residues. CDR3 region: CASSVGGLSNQPQHF. CDR3 bases: TGTGCCAGCAGCGTAGGTGGGCTAAGTAATCAGCCCCAGCATTTT.